The 15 T cell receptor beta chains in this list originate from one sample, sequenced in a study of shared clonotypes between healthy human individuals. Here immunoSEQ multiplex PCR was the method, and the copy in TCRdb shows in-frame clones only, minus some. The sample has around 700,000 clones, over 65% seen once. The sequenced sample consisted of memory CD4+ T cells sorted from blood. Regarding subset: CD45RA-negative fraction. The source is a woman aged 25 to 39 in good health.

The rearrangement links TRBV19 to TRBJ2-3; D not resolved. Trimming removed 5 bases at V and 8 bases at J, with 20 bases between. From germline, CDR1 is LNHDA and CDR2 SQIVND (reference sequence). This CDR3 contains 15 residues. The CDR3 region is CASSPQRLGGRTQYF. In DNA form, the CDR3 reads TGTGCCAGTAGTCCCCAGAGGTTGGGCGGTCGTACGCAGTATTTT.

The J gene is TRBJ2-2, the V gene TRBV6-6; 8 bases map to TRBD1. The CDR3 contains 13 residues. Germline V gene lookup returns CDR1 MNHNY and CDR2 SVGAGI (reference sequence). Trimming took 4 bases from V and 9 from J; bases not matched to a gene: 4. CDR3 residues: CASSLQGVRELFF. CDR3 coding DNA: TGTGCCAGCAGTTTACAGGGGGTGAGGGAGCTGTTTTTT.

This sequence joins TRBV5-4 and TRBJ2-2; 12 bases are shared with TRBD2. With 0 bases clipped from V and 4 bases from J, the junction kept 1 base outside the gene matches. This CDR3 is built from 16 residues. Per germline, CDR1 SGHNT and CDR2 YYREEE (reference sequence). CDR3 DNA: TGTGCCAGCAGCTTGGTACTAGCGGGAGGCACCGGGGAGCTGTTTTTT. Translated, it gives CASSLVLAGGTGELFF.

This chain links TRBV28 with TRBJ1-6, with 12 positions matching TRBD1. V shed 4 bases, J shed 9 bases, and the junction held 4 bases outside the gene matches. CDR3 length: 15 amino acids. Germline V lookup: CDR1 MDHEN, CDR2 SYDVKM. CDR3 residues: CASSSGTGGSSPLHF. CDR3 sequence (DNA): TGTGCCAGCAGTTCCGGGACAGGGGGCTCTTCACCCCTCCACTTT.

This clone was detected a few times. The V and J genes are TRBV25-1 and TRBJ1-3; no reliable D call. Trimming removed 6 bases at V and 4 bases at J, with 7 bases between. This CDR3 is 12 amino acids long. Germline CDR1 reads MGHDK; CDR2 reads SYGVNS. In nucleotides, the CDR3 is TGTGCCAGCAGATCTGAGGGAAACACCATATATTTT. Amino acids: CASRSEGNTIYF. Combining the CDR3 with reference TRBV25-1 and TRBJ1-3 gives the whole variable domain EADIYQTPRYLVIGTGKKITLECSQTMGHDKMYWYQQDPGMELHLIHYSYGVNSTEKGDLSSESTVSRIRTEHFPLTLESARPSHTSQYLCASRSEGNTIYFGEGSWLTVV.

The sample holds one count of this clone. CDR3 sequence (DNA): TGTGCCAGCAGCCCGAAAAGCGGGAGTAAGAATGAGCAGTTCTTC. Amino acid sequence: CASSPKSGSKNEQFF. The genes are TRBV5-6 and TRBJ2-1, with 8 positions matching TRBD2. Germline trimming cut 4 bases from V and 7 bases from J; bases unmatched to any gene: 10. CDR1 is SGHDT and CDR2 is YYEEEE in the germline V gene. This CDR3 contains 15 residues.

The chain employs TRBV28 and TRBJ2-3, with D tentatively TRBD1 (5 bases). The V end lost 9 bases, the J end lost 8 bases, and 21 bases lay between the germline ends. The CDR3 contains 14 residues. Germline V gene data show CDR1 as MDHEN and CDR2 as SYDVKM. In DNA form, the CDR3 reads TGTGCCAGTTACGCAGGGCAATCATTAGGTACGCAGTATTTT. Protein sequence: CASYAGQSLGTQYF.

Only one count was recorded for this clone. This rearrangement joins TRBV27 to TRBJ2-7, with D perhaps matching TRBD1 (6 bases). The V end lost 1 base, the J end lost 5 bases, and 15 bases lay between the germline ends. Germline CDR1 and CDR2: MNHEY and SMNVEV (reference sequence). The CDR3 is 15 residues long. CDR3 sequence reads: CASSLLRERDNEQYF. In nucleotides, the CDR3 is TGTGCCAGCAGTTTATTGAGGGAGAGGGACAACGAGCAGTACTTC.

The chain has TRBV7-9 and TRBJ2-1; 9 bases fit TRBD1. The CDR3 length is 14 residues. Germline values: CDR1 SEHNR, CDR2 FQNEAQ (reference sequence). V gave up 3 bases and J gave up 8 bases; unmatched junction bases: 5. CDR3: CASSLGQGGHEQFF. Written as DNA, the CDR3 is TGTGCCAGCAGCTTGGGACAGGGCGGCCATGAGCAGTTCTTC.

A single count supports this clone. CDR3 in amino acids: CASSRKTASYNEQFF. The CDR3 DNA reads as TGTGCCAGCAGCCGTAAGACAGCATCCTACAATGAGCAGTTCTTC. The chain couples TRBV7-1 to TRBJ2-1, with a tentative D call TRBD1 (5 bases). TRBV7-1 is filed as an ORF, its function uncertain. The CDR3 covers 15 residues. V was trimmed by 5 bases and J by 1 base, leaving 12 bases between them.

This clone has a handful of counts. This chain uses TRBV27 with TRBJ2-1; D remains ambiguous. The V and J ends lost 3 bases and 9 bases respectively, with 12 bases between them. The CDR3 extends over 13 amino acids. The germline CDR1 and CDR2 sequences are MNHEY and SMNVEV (reference sequence). For the CDR3, the DNA is TGTGCCAGCAGTTTTAGGATGGGCAGTGAGCAGTTCTTC. Amino acid sequence: CASSFRMGSEQFF.

The chain joins TRBV27 to TRBJ2-7; 8 bases fit TRBD1. Looked up from germline, CDR1 is MNHEY and CDR2 is SMNVEV (reference sequence). Losses at the gene ends were 4 bases for V and 8 bases for J; bases not matched to a gene: 4. CDR3 length: 12 residues. The CDR3 bases are TGTGCCAGCAGTTCTTCAGGGGGCAAGCAGTACTTC. Its translation: CASSSSGGKQYF.

The rearrangement uses TRBV2 and TRBJ1-3; D not resolved. The V gene lost 6 bases and the J gene lost 2 bases, with 5 bases spanning the gap. This CDR3 contains 12 residues. CDR1 is SNHLY, CDR2 FYNNEI, per germline. The CDR3 nucleotides are TGTGCCAGCAGCGCGACTGGAAACACCATATATTTT. Translating gives CASSATGNTIYF.

The V gene is TRBV6-1, the J gene TRBJ1-1; D possibly corresponds to TRBD1 (6 bases). V was pared by 9 bases and J by 5 bases, with 22 bases between. CDR3 size: 15 residues. Per the germline V gene, CDR1 is MNHNS and CDR2 is SASEGT. The DNA of the CDR3 is TGTGCCAGTTCGGTAAACAGGGTTAAAAAAACTGAAGCTTTCTTT. Amino acid sequence: CASSVNRVKKTEAFF.

V gene TRBV30 combines with J gene TRBJ1-3; possibly TRBD1 for D (5 bases). Germline V gene data show CDR1 as GTSNPN and CDR2 as SVGIG (reference sequence). With 4 bases removed from V and 3 bases from J, the gap between germline ends came to 25 bases. The CDR3 runs to 18 residues. The DNA of the CDR3 is TGTGCCTGGACCCCTGTAGCCCTCCTCGGGACTTTTGGAAACACCATATATTTT. It codes for CAWTPVALLGTFGNTIYF.